This TCR beta chain was captured by sequencing in a study of T-cell reconstitution after alpha-beta-depleted transplantation in children listed by TCRdb under 2016. Background for the entire study: T-cell immune reconstitution after TCRalphabeta/CD19-depleted allogeneic hematopoietic cell transplantation in children was quantitatively tracked in the study by means of TCR repertoire profiling.

V drops 5 bases and J drops 2 bases, leaving 10 bases in between. The cysteine opens and the phenylalanine closes a CDR3 of 13 amino acids. The sequence is cut down to CDR3 DNA, 39 bases in frame from base 1. Via the germline V gene (reference sequence), CDR1 is SEHNR and CDR2 FQNEAQ. Library generation was performed with PCR. The sample was run on an Illumina HiSeq 2500. Molecular barcoding was employed in the preparation of TCR libraries, with unique molecular identifiers being used to normalize TCRbeta repertoire quantification. TCRdb passed the public sequencing reads through fastp at Q25 and MiXCR, retaining productive beta sequences. For every CDR3 protein sequence, its rows merge into one entry that carries the most common genes and DNA. The sample table lists 500,000 to 600,000 distinct CDR3 sequences, approximately 20% of them with a count of one. The ten largest account for 3% to 3.5% of the sample.

Concerning this clonotype itself: The target of this receptor is not known. Within one base of it there is no much larger clone, and no base qualities were kept.

The origin of this receptor is a human donor who donated a stem cell graft to a child with acute lymphoblastic leukemia. This sequence uses TRBV7-9 and TRBJ2-7, with TRBD2 as a weak D call on 6 bases. Here the sequenced sample was PBMCs from the stem cell graft donor, taken from the stem cell graft. The CDR3 protein: CASSPGVPYEQYF. The nucleotide sequence reads TGTGCCAGCAGCCCGGGGGTTCCCTACGAGCAGTACTTC.